Described below is a single TCR beta chain sequence and its context. These data belong to a study of blood T cell repertoires in COVID-19. Study-wide context: The United States, Italy and Spain provided the acute and convalescent COVID-19 samples. T cells, B-cell-depleted T cells, or PBMCs provided the cDNA or gDNA that served as material.

Trimming took 4 bases from V and 4 from J; bases not matched to a gene: 7. The CDR3 spans 15 residues. The germline V gene encodes CDR1 SEHNR and CDR2 FQNEAQ (reference sequence). Authors' data handling: Reference gene primer amplification in the assay estimated nucleated cell counts. This table comes from immunoSEQ multiplex PCR, and its TCRdb copy is limited to in-frame clones, with some not included. V, J and clone size were drawn from that table, and D and trimming were deduced from the DNA. The sample contains around 200,000 clones, more than 75% of which appear only once. The J gene is TRBJ1-2, the V gene TRBV7-9; 9 nucleotides line up with TRBD1. Source material: peripheral blood. The receptor was derived from a man aged 40-55 years with active or convalescent COVID-19. The CDR3: CASSSRDRVAYGYTF. The CDR3 DNA reads as TGTGCCAGCAGCTCCCGGGACAGGGTGGCCTATGGCTACACCTTC.